Sequencing of this T cell receptor beta chain was carried out in a study of blood T cell repertoires in COVID-19. The table lists this clone with a count of one. In the original processing: Estimation of nucleated cell counts was performed using reference gene primer amplification. The protocol was immunoSEQ multiplex PCR, while the TCRdb copy is restricted to in-frame clones and leaves out a portion. D and trimming were read from the DNA, whereas the V and J calls and clone size are those reported in that table. The sample contains some 250,000 clones, about 86% of which appear only once. The clonotype originates from an elderly man with acute or convalescent COVID-19. The sample was peripheral blood.

The CDR3 here is CASSQSRTGENTEAFF. CDR3 sequence (DNA): TGCGCCAGCAGTCAATCCCGGACAGGGGAGAACACTGAAGCTTTCTTT. The chain links TRBV23-1 to TRBJ1-1, with 9 bases identical to TRBD1. TRBV23-1 is sorted into the ORF group, with uncertain function. The CDR3 loop spans 16 amino acids. The J segment lost 1 base and the V segment lost 0 bases, leaving 3 bases of the junction unmatched.